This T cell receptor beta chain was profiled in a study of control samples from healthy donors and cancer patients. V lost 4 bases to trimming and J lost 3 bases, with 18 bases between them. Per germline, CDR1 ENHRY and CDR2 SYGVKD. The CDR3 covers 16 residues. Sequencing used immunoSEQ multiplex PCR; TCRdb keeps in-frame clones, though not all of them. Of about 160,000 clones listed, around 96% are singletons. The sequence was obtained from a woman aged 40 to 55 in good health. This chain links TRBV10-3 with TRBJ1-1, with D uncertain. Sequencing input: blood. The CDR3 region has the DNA TGTGCCATCAGTGGAGGCCTCCGTGTGCGGGACACTGAAGCTTTCTTT. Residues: CAISGGLRVRDTEAFF.